These 6 T cell receptor beta chains originate from one sample sequenced in a study of T cells in Graves' hyperthyroidism and ophthalmopathy. The TCR beta CDR3 regions underwent amplification using RNA transcripts as the source. The HTBI primer set was used in a first-round RT-PCR of the TCR CDR3. TCRdb redid the calling of the multiplex PCR reads with MiXCR, one entry per CDR3 protein. Here the sample spans about 720,000 distinct CDR3 sequences, about 17% being singletons. Sequencing was performed on blood. These receptors came from a man between 18 and 29 years old with Graves' hyperthyroidism.

This clonotype was found many times. The J gene is TRBJ2-1, the V gene TRBV2; TRBD2 agrees at 7 bases. CDR3 length: 14 residues. Germline lookup yields CDR1 SNHLY and CDR2 FYNNEI. Trimming removed 11 bases from V and 2 bases from J; junction bases left unmatched: 9. The CDR3 nucleotides are TGTGCCGGCGAACTAGCGCTAACCTACAATGAGCAGTTCTTC. Translated, it gives CAGELALTYNEQFF.

This clonotype was picked up a small number of times. The chain links TRBV4-2 to TRBJ2-1; D is possibly TRBD1 (5 bases). V was trimmed by 4 bases and J by 1 base, leaving 17 bases between them. The CDR3 has 17 amino acids. Germline loops: CDR1 LGHNA, CDR2 YNFKEQ. For the CDR3, the DNA is TGTGCCAGCAGCCTAGGGGCACGGACGGAGTCCTACAATGAGCAGTTCTTC. The encoded protein is CASSLGARTESYNEQFF.

The rearrangement links TRBV4-1 to TRBJ2-7; D may match TRBD1 or TRBD2 (5 bases each). This CDR3 is 18 amino acids long. The germline gives CDR1 MGHRA, CDR2 YSYEKL. The ends were cut back, 4 bases at V and 0 bases at J, with 22 bases in the middle. The CDR3 coding sequence is TGCGCCAGCAGCCGCTACGTTTCCGGGACCCAGAGCTCCTACGAGCAGTACTTC. Translated: CASSRYVSGTQSSYEQYF.

This clonotype occurred a few times. The chain employs TRBV5-1 and TRBJ2-7, with 12 bases lining up with TRBD2. Trimming removed 2 bases from V and 0 bases from J; junction bases left unmatched: 6. The CDR3 runs 17 residues. Germline-derived CDR1 and CDR2 are SGHRS and YFSETQ. CDR3: CASSLLAGGSSSYEQYF. DNA of the CDR3: TGCGCCAGCAGCTTACTAGCGGGAGGATCCAGCTCCTACGAGCAGTACTTC.

This clonotype has more than one count but fewer than ten. V usage is TRBV7-3 and J usage is TRBJ1-3, with D perhaps TRBD1 (5 bases). The CDR3 is made up of 14 amino acids. Germline assignment: CDR1 SGHTA and CDR2 FQGTGA. The V end was cut by 2 bases, the J end by 7 bases, with 12 bases between. Here the CDR3 reads CASSLGRGENTIYF. In nucleotides, the CDR3 is TGTGCCAGCAGCTTAGGGAGGGGTGAGAACACCATATATTTT.

The J gene is TRBJ2-7, the V gene TRBV27; no clear D. CDR3 length: 16 amino acids. The germline V and J ends were trimmed by 3 bases and 4 bases, with 19 bases remaining between them. The V gene's germline CDR1 is MNHEY and CDR2 SMNVEV (reference sequence). CDR3 in DNA: TGTGCCAGCAGTTTTAAGGGCGGTCCTGACCCTTACGAGCAGTACTTC. It codes for CASSFKGGPDPYEQYF.